This TCR beta chain was identified in a study of T cell repertoires in cytomegalovirus infection. Study-level background: Recently identified HLA-C-restricted and well-studied HLA-B-restricted CMV epitopes were used. Signatures in public TCR beta sequences pointed to both CMV infection and matching HLA type. Study findings and constraints: HLA-C-restricted TCR beta clonotypes specific for CMV led the ex vivo response. Cumulative frequency of public TCR beta families picked out carriers of CMV plus the relevant HLA.

This clonotype has a handful of counts. Its antigen is currently unknown. TCRdb independently ran MiXCR on the reads; one entry per CDR3 protein. This sample yields some 800,000 distinct CDR3 sequences, of which approximately 32% are seen a single time; 12% belongs to the top ten. CDR3 length equals 13 residues. The ends were cut back, 6 bases at V and 6 bases at J, with 14 bases in the middle. The receptor was isolated from a human donor in good health (CMV status not recorded). Some clones in this sample may be carry-over from other donors' samples. The V call is TRBV12-3 or TRBV12-4, the J call TRBJ1-2; a possible D gene is TRBD1 (6 bases). The material sequenced was cultured CD8+ T cells from PBMCs, taken from culture after CMV antigen stimulation. The CDR3 loop reads CASRATGNDGYTF. The CDR3 region has the DNA TGTGCCAGCAGGGCGACAGGAAATGATGGCTACACCTTC.